One T cell receptor (beta chain) is described in this entry. Its specificity is not known. This specimen belongs to a study of CD8+CD57+ T cells in acquired aplastic anemia. Study at large: CD4+ and CD8+ cells, once sorted, gave DNA averaging about 3 ug. Study conclusions and caveats: Any difference that existed in CD8+ Simpson's diversity between patients and controls was not significant. Comparison of patients with controls identified some 29 shared CD8+ CDR3 sequences.

It was patients with CD8+CD57+ cell expansion by flow cytometry who were chosen for sequencing. The study sampled blood from patients who had received no therapy. V lost 3 bases and J lost 5; bases outside the gene matches: 1. The CDR3 has 13 residues. Germline lookup yields CDR1 LNHDA and CDR2 SQIVND (reference sequence). The template used for profiling TCR beta VDJ and CDR3 was genomic DNA. TCRdb reanalysed the reads using MiXCR and keeps one entry per CDR3 protein. The sample includes around 200,000 distinct CDR3 sequences, 48% of them seen just once. The clonotype was recovered from a human donor with aplastic anemia. The gene calls are TRBV19 and TRBJ1-5; 7 positions match TRBD1. The sequencing sample was made of sorted CD4+, CD8+, or CD8+CD57+ T cells (not recorded which) from PBMCs. The CDR3 nucleotides are TGTGCCAGTAGTATGCAGGGGGATCAGCCCCAGCATTTT. This sequence encodes CASSMQGDQPQHF.